This T cell receptor beta chain originates from a study of spatial heterogeneity in lung cancer. The germline V gene encodes CDR1 MDHEN and CDR2 SYDVKM. The CDR3 is 14 amino acids. V gave up 10 bases and J gave up 7 bases, with 22 bases separating them. Time point here: sample taken at primary tumor resection. Unsorted whole RNA of tumor, nontumor lung or frozen PBMC was sequenced. This clonotype was observed many times. MiXCR, applied by TCRdb to the 5' RACE reads, yields one record per CDR3 protein. The repertoire holds roughly 20,000 distinct CDR3 sequences, with under 5.5% as singletons. V gene TRBV28 combines with J gene TRBJ1-2; perhaps TRBD1 as D (5 bases). The sample consisted of PBMCs, taken at surgery. The TCR originated in a male donor with early-stage non-small cell lung cancer. This CDR3 is CAITDSRGKSGYTF. The CDR3 DNA is TGTGCCATCACAGATTCCCGGGGGAAAAGTGGCTACACCTTC.